Described below is a single TCR beta chain sequence and its context. Its antigen is unknown. There are no base qualities to consult, and no much larger clone falls within one base. The label giving this sample's treatment or condition can be read as: roughly 11-day PBMC culture with coronavirus spike peptide pools or control peptides (ViraFEST assay). To expand antigen-specific T cells with peptide pools and then pick out the expanded clonotypes through TCR sequencing, the study relied on the ViraFEST assay. The positive SARS-CoV-2 PCR tests of the convalescent patients were dated from March to December 2020, before the Alpha, Beta and Delta variants emerged in the United States. PBMCs were cultured at about 2 million per well in IMDM supplemented with roughly 5.2% human AB serum and about 10 IU/ml IL-2, with about 9 ug/ml peptide pools added. Half of the culture medium was replaced with fresh IL-2-containing medium on days 3 and 7. CD4+ T cells were isolated after 10 days of culture through negative selection using the EasySep CD4+ T cell isolation kit. PBMCs were separated from whole blood using Ficoll-Paque Plus gradient centrifugation and then either used fresh or cryopreserved at -140C. Triplicate wells were generally used for each culture condition.

The method was PCR. At the Johns Hopkins FTIC core, DNA from the cultured CD4+ T cells underwent TCR sequencing with the Oncomine TCR Beta short-read assay. The QIAamp micro DNA kit was used to extract genomic DNA from the cultured CD4+ T cells. Oncomine TCR Beta libraries from cultured CD4+ T cells were pooled with unique dual indexes and sequenced on an Illumina iSeq 100. The paper's data handling went like this. Non-productive sequences were removed, and CDR3s that did not start with C, did not end with F or W, or were shorter than 7 amino acids were discarded. The MANAFEST web application identified antigen-specific clonotypes by comparing peptide-stimulated wells against reference wells and other culture wells. Positive clones required FDR below 0.05, an odds ratio above 5, and productive frequency above 0.1% in at least two of three replicate wells. Cross-reactive clonotypes were defined as significantly expanded in both SARS-CoV-2 spike wells and at least one common cold coronavirus spike condition. Levenshtein distances (stringdist) and unrooted phylogenetic trees (ape) in R version 3.6.1 were used to assess CDR3 homology. Through fastp at Q25 and MiXCR, TCRdb rebuilt clones from the public reads, retaining in-frame beta chains. Rows matching on CDR3 protein sequence are summarized as one entry with the most common DNA and genes. These V and J calls rely on TCRdb rather than the paper's analysis. The sample table lists 20,000 or so distinct CDR3 sequences, about 50% of them with a count of one. The ten largest make up around 9.7% of the sample.

The source of the sample is a study of vaccination and CD4 T cells after COVID-19 (dated by TCRdb to between 2021 and 2022). Broadly, across the study: Every convalescent patient had a positive nasal swab PCR test for SARS-CoV-2, with mild disease in roughly nine patients and severe disease in one. The convalescent cohort included six males and four females, with two Hispanic individuals, seven Caucasians, two Asians and one multiracial person. Each participant got two doses of either the Pfizer-BioNTech BNT162b2 vaccine (n=8) or the Moderna mRNA-1273 vaccine (n=2). Post-COVID blood samples from convalescent patients were collected a median of roughly 100 days after diagnosis, with a range of 35 to 161 days. Post-vaccine blood samples were collected a median of approximately 68 days after the second vaccine dose, ranging from roughly 13 to 250 days. Culture stimuli were overlapping spike peptide pools from SARS-CoV-2 and from the common cold coronaviruses HCoV-NL63, HCoV-OC43 and HCoV-229E. Control cultures received a CEFX viral epitope pool as the positive control, an HIV-1 Nef peptide pool as the negative control, or no peptide. In fewer than 12 COVID-19 convalescent patients and a few infection-naive healthy vaccine recipients, researchers compared the spike-specific CD4+ TCR repertoire from before mRNA vaccination with the repertoire from after.

Study-wide findings and limitations: The study included relatively few convalescent patients and did not analyze early timepoints after natural infection. Of the vaccine-specific clones in convalescent patients, 304 of 307, or nearly all, reacted only to SARS-CoV-2 spike and did not cross-react with common cold coronaviruses. Although the median number of SARS-CoV-2-reactive clonotypes went up from around 19 after infection to around 40 after vaccination, the increase was not significant. Among the post-vaccine SARS-CoV-2-reactive clones in convalescent patients, a median around 90% showed up only after vaccination, which suggests vaccine-specific priming.

For CDR1 and CDR2, the germline V gene lists SGHTA and FQGNSA. The CDR3 sequence holds 16 residues, the cysteine and phenylalanine included. Of the read, only the CDR3 DNA is kept; its 48 bases are in frame from base 1. The V end gives up 2 bases and the J end 7 bases, leaving 12 bases in the junction not matched to a gene. The chain is made from TRBV7-2 and TRBJ1-2; TRBD1 aligns with 8 central bases. This material consisted of CD4+ T cells from blood, cultured in vitro, taken after SARS-CoV-2 vaccination. The receptor's source is a human donor who had recovered from COVID-19. The DNA sequence is given as TGTGCCAGCAGCTTACGTGCGGACAGGGCGAGGACTGGCTACACCTTC. The encoded protein is CASSLRADRARTGYTF.